The 15 T cell receptor beta chains listed next were all sequenced from one sample in a study of long-term antiretroviral therapy in people with HIV. Samples were assayed with immunoSEQ v3.0 at survey level. Sequencing was performed with immunoSEQ multiplex PCR; in TCRdb, only in-frame clones are kept and a portion is missing. The table lists 29,000 or so clones, approximately 95% of them singletons, with over 7% in the top ten. Sequencing was performed on unsorted PBMCs, taken 5.3 years after starting antiretroviral therapy. The receptor set was obtained from a man aged 30 to 45 with HIV.

The V call is TRBV5-1, the J call TRBJ1-4; 8 positions agree with TRBD1. The CDR3 contains 14 residues. CDR1 and CDR2 (germline): SGHRS, YFSETQ. V was pared by 1 base and J by 7 bases, with 3 bases of the junction left unmatched. The CDR3 DNA follows: TGCGCCAGCAGCTTGACAGGGGGTGGTGAAAAACTGTTTTTT. Translated: CASSLTGGGEKLFF.

The genes are TRBV7-3 and TRBJ1-1; the match to TRBD1 covers 7 bases. Germline V CDR1 and CDR2: SGHTA, FQGTGA. This CDR3 spans 16 amino acids. Losses at the gene ends were 5 bases for V and 2 bases for J; bases not matched to a gene: 11. The CDR3 loop reads CASSETGLGPNTEAFF. DNA for the CDR3: TGTGCCAGCAGCGAGACAGGGTTAGGCCCCAACACTGAAGCTTTCTTT.

This chain joins TRBV5-1 and TRBJ2-7; weak D call: TRBD1 (5 bases). Trimming took 3 bases from V and 3 from J, leaving 7 bases between them. CDR3 length: 12 amino acids. Germline assignment: CDR1 SGHRS and CDR2 YFSETQ. The CDR3: CASSSDIYEQYF. For the CDR3, the DNA is TGCGCCAGCAGCTCGGACATCTACGAGCAGTACTTC.

The gene calls are TRBV5-1 and TRBJ1-3, with D hard to call. CDR3 size: 14 residues. V shed 0 bases and J shed 4 bases, with 8 bases lying between them. CDR1 SGHRS and CDR2 YFSETQ come from the germline V gene. CDR3 sequence reads: CASSLVPAGNTIYF. The CDR3, as DNA: TGCGCCAGCAGCTTGGTGCCAGCCGGAAACACCATATATTTT. Supplemented by reference TRBV5-1 and TRBJ1-3, the full variable domain reads KAGVTQTPRYLIKTRGQQVTLSCSPISGHRSVSWYQQTPGQGLQFLFEYFSETQRNKGNFPGRFSGRQFSNSRSEMNVSTLELGDSALYLCASSLVPAGNTIYFGEGSWLTVV.

V and J are TRBV6-1 and TRBJ1-5, with no clear D. V lost 1 base and J lost 5, with 12 bases in between. The CDR3 consists of 15 residues. CDR1 is MNHNS and CDR2 is SASEGT in the germline V gene. The DNA of the CDR3 is TGTGCCAGCAGTGAAGATGCGGGGTCGCATCAGCCCCAGCATTTT. Translation gives CASSEDAGSHQPQHF.

The rearrangement joins TRBV2 to TRBJ2-7; D remains unclear. CDR1 and CDR2 (germline): SNHLY, FYNNEI. This CDR3 contains 17 residues. Deletions cut 2 bases from V and 4 bases from J, with 21 bases between. This chain's CDR3 is CASSELGGQTPVYEQYF. The CDR3 DNA reads TGTGCCAGCAGTGAATTAGGCGGCCAAACCCCCGTATACGAGCAGTACTTC.

The V call is TRBV29-1, the J call TRBJ1-1; 7 positions match TRBD1. Germline CDR1 reads SQVTM; CDR2 reads ANQGSEA. There are 13 residues in the CDR3. V dropped 3 bases and J dropped 4; count of bases not matched to a gene: 5. The CDR3 is CSVERGLGTEAFF. The CDR3 DNA reads as TGCAGCGTTGAGAGGGGGCTAGGCACTGAAGCTTTCTTT. The full variable domain, completed using reference TRBV29-1 and TRBJ1-1, is SAVISQKPSRDICQRGTSLTIQCQVDSQVTMMFWYRQQPGQSLTLIATANQGSEATYESGFVIDKFPISRPNLTFSTLTVSNMSPEDSSIYLCSVERGLGTEAFFGQGTRLTVV.

The chain couples TRBV7-2 to TRBJ2-2; TRBD2 matches 11 bases. V gave up 5 bases and J gave up 6 bases; unmatched junction bases: 5. There are 15 residues in the CDR3. CDR1 and CDR2 (germline): SGHTA, FQGNSA. The CDR3 sequence: CASSNSGRGAGELFF. CDR3 nucleotide sequence: TGTGCCAGCAGCAATAGCGGGAGGGGCGCCGGGGAGCTGTTTTTT.

In DNA form, the CDR3 reads TGTGCCAGTAGTGGGGACCGGGACAGGGTAACCCACGAGCAGTACTTC. Protein sequence: CASSGDRDRVTHEQYF. The V and J genes are TRBV19 and TRBJ2-7, with 9 bases that match TRBD1. CDR1 and CDR2 from the germline V gene are LNHDA and SQIVND (reference sequence). J lost 5 bases, V lost 5 bases, and 13 bases had no gene match. There are 16 residues in the CDR3.

In DNA form, the CDR3 reads TGTGCCAGCAGCCCTCCTGAGGGTTTGAGCCAGTACTTC. Amino acid sequence: CASSPPEGLSQYF. The chain employs TRBV25-1 and TRBJ2-5, with TRBD2 as a possible D gene (5 bases). The CDR3 is made up of 13 amino acids. V shed 6 bases and J shed 10 bases, with 18 bases lying between them. The germline V gene encodes CDR1 MGHDK and CDR2 SYGVNS.

The chain uses TRBV7-9 and TRBJ2-7, with D tentatively TRBD2 (5 bases). Germline CDR1 is SEHNR and CDR2 is FQNEAQ (reference sequence). This CDR3 comprises 17 residues. The V gene lost 3 bases and the J gene lost 0 bases, with 18 bases spanning the gap. The CDR3 nucleotides read TGTGCCAGCAGCTTCCCCCGGGGAGCGGCAATCTCCTACGAGCAGTACTTC. Protein sequence: CASSFPRGAAISYEQYF.

The rearrangement uses TRBV6-1 and TRBJ2-7; D is possibly TRBD1 (6 bases). CDR3 size: 15 residues. Trimming shortened V by 7 bases and J by 3 bases, and 19 bases separated the two germline ends. The V gene's germline CDR1 is MNHNS and CDR2 SASEGT. CDR3 in DNA: TGTGCCAGCACTTTGGACAGTCCGGTCTTCTACGAGCAGTACTTC. The encoded protein is CASTLDSPVFYEQYF.

The chain carries TRBV5-1 and TRBJ2-1; 13 bases agree with TRBD2. Germline V lookup: CDR1 SGHRS, CDR2 YFSETQ. Germline trimming cut 0 bases from V and 0 bases from J; bases unmatched to any gene: 9. The CDR3 sequence is 20 residues long. The DNA for the CDR3 is TGCGCCAGCAGCTTGGGTGCCGGACTAGCGGGGGAGAGCTCCTACAATGAGCAGTTCTTC. It encodes CASSLGAGLAGESSYNEQFF. The full variable domain, with the rest looked up from reference TRBV5-1 and TRBJ2-1, is KAGVTQTPRYLIKTRGQQVTLSCSPISGHRSVSWYQQTPGQGLQFLFEYFSETQRNKGNFPGRFSGRQFSNSRSEMNVSTLELGDSALYLCASSLGAGLAGESSYNEQFFGPGTRLTVL.

V is TRBV6-1 and J is TRBJ1-5; the D gene is possibly TRBD1 (6 bases). Germline lookup yields CDR1 MNHNS and CDR2 SASEGT. The CDR3 is 15 residues long. Trimming removed 7 bases from V and 4 bases from J, with 17 bases in between. The CDR3 region is CASTGEAALNQPQHF. The CDR3 DNA is TGTGCCAGCACAGGGGAGGCAGCTTTAAATCAGCCCCAGCATTTT.

By share, this clone counts as medium-sized. This chain connects TRBV7-9 to TRBJ1-2; no reliable D call. The germline V gene has CDR1 SEHNR and CDR2 FQNEAQ (reference sequence). The CDR3 consists of 13 residues. V dropped 1 base and J dropped 7 bases, with 10 bases sitting between them. CDR3 DNA: TGTGCCAGCAGCTTAGGGCAGCAGTTTGGCTACACCTTC. Translation: CASSLGQQFGYTF.